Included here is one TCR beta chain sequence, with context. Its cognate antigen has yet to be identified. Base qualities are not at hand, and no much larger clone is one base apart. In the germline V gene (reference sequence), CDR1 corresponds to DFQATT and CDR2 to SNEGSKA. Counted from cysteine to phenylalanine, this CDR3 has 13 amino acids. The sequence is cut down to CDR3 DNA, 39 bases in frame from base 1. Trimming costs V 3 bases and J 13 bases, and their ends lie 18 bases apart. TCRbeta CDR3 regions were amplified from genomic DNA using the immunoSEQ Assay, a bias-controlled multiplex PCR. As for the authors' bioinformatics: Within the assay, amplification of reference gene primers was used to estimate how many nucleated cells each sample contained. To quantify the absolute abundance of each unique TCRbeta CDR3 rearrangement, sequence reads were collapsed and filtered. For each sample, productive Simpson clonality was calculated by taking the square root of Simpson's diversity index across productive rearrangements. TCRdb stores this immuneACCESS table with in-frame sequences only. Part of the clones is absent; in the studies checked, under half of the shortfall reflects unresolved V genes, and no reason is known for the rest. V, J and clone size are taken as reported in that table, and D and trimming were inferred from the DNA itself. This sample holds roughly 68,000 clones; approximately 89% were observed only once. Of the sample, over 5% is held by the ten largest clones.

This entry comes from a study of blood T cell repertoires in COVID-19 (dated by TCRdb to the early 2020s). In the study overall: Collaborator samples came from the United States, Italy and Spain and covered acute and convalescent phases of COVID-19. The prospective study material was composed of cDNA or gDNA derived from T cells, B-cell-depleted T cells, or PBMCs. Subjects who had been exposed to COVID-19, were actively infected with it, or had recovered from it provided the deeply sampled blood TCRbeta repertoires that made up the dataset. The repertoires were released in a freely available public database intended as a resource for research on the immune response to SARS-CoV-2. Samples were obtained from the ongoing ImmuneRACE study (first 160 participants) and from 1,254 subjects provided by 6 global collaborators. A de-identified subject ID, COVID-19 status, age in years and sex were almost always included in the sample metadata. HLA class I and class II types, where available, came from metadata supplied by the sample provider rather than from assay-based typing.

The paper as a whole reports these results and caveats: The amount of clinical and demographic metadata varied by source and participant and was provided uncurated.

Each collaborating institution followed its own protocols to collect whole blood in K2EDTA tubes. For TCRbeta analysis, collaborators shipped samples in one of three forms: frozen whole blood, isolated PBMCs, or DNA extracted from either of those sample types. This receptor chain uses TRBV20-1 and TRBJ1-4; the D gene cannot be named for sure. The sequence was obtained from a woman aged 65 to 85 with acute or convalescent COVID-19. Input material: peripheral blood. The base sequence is TGCAGTGCTAGTCTCTACCTCGAGGGTAGACTGTTTTTT. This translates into CSASLYLEGRLFF.